This TCR beta chain emerged from a study of T cells in Graves' hyperthyroidism and ophthalmopathy. Across the whole study: Peripheral blood was collected at initial diagnosis, before any treatment. Study-wide points: The blood repertoire included most of the expanded thyroid clonotypes above 0.001. Classification by a 13 V-J model distinguished ophthalmopathy from stable hyperthyroidism.

RNA transcripts gave rise to amplified TCR beta CDR3 regions. The HTBI set primed first-round TCR CDR3 RT-PCR. Via MiXCR, TCRdb re-called the multiplex PCR reads, giving one row per CDR3 protein. The sample yields about 110,000 distinct CDR3 sequences, approximately 16% seen once. Notes on this clonotype: Its antigen remains unidentified.

Each 10 ml fresh peripheral blood draw supplied the PBMCs. This sequence originates from a woman aged 45-65 years with Graves' hyperthyroidism. Sequencing used blood.

The DNA for the CDR3 is TGCAGTGCTAGAGACTTGCGACAGGGATTCTACAATGAGCAGTTCTTC. It codes for CSARDLRQGFYNEQFF. This chain connects TRBV20-1 to TRBJ2-1; 7 nucleotides line up with TRBD1. The CDR3 runs 16 residues. CDR1 and CDR2 (germline): DFQATT, SNEGSKA (reference sequence). J was trimmed by 3 bases and V by 0 bases; bases with no gene match: 8.